Given below is one T cell receptor beta chain in context. Its antigen remains unknown. This sample is part of a study of regulatory T cells in long-lasting Graves disease. Study-wide results and limits: Persistent cases of Graves' showed reduced TCR diversity relative to newly diagnosed patients.

With iRepertoire HTBI primers and Arm-PCR of CDR3 regions, TCR beta libraries were built. In TCRdb, the multiplex PCR reads were re-called with MiXCR into one record per CDR3 protein. The profile covers hundreds of thousands of distinct CDR3 sequences, with about 16% appearing a single time and 25% taken by the ten largest. Trimming at V came to 4 bases and at J to 3 bases, leaving 4 bases not matched to a gene. The CDR3 extends over 14 amino acids. CDR1 is SGHRS, CDR2 YFSETQ, per germline. Time point specified: newly diagnosed GD, antithyroid drugs for less than 3 months. PBMCs were the source of the RNA used for TCR sequencing. These data were likewise used in another study, on T cells in Graves' hyperthyroidism and ophthalmopathy. As that report states: The TCR CDR3 was amplified in a first-round RT-PCR using the HTBI primer set.

Sample: peripheral blood mononuclear cells (PBMCs), taken at new diagnosis, from a patient treated with antithyroid drugs. The chain links TRBV5-1 to TRBJ2-3; 8 bases match TRBD2. The clonotype was recovered from a woman aged 35-65 years with Graves disease. CDR3 bases: TGCGCCAGCAGCCCGGGGGGGCAAACAGATACGCAGTATTTT. Protein: CASSPGGQTDTQYF. The whole variable domain, remainder taken from reference TRBV5-1 and TRBJ2-3, is KAGVTQTPRYLIKTRGQQVTLSCSPISGHRSVSWYQQTPGQGLQFLFEYFSETQRNKGNFPGRFSGRQFSNSRSEMNVSTLELGDSALYLCASSPGGQTDTQYFGPGTRLTVL.